The T cell receptor (beta chain) described here comes from a study of control samples from healthy donors and cancer patients. The CDR3 is made up of 15 amino acids. V gave up 6 bases and J gave up 0 bases, with 15 bases separating them. Germline V gene sequence: CDR1 LNHDA, CDR2 SQIVND (reference sequence). The method was immunoSEQ multiplex PCR; TCRdb's version includes in-frame clones alone and lacks a portion of them. Here the sample spans about 110,000 clones, under 90% being singletons. V usage is TRBV19 and J usage is TRBJ2-7, with D tentatively TRBD1 or TRBD2 (5 bases each). Sequencing was carried out using blood. The TCR originated in a woman in her forties or fifties in good health. The CDR3 sequence: CASSPGTGSSYEQYF. CDR3 nucleotide sequence: TGTGCCAGTAGCCCCGGGACGGGAAGCTCCTACGAGCAGTACTTC.